The source of this T cell receptor (beta chain) is a study of blood T cell repertoires in COVID-19. Clones were read by immunoSEQ multiplex PCR, and TCRdb kept only the in-frame ones, dropping some. The sample contains under 55,000 clones, roughly 84% of which appear only once. CDR1 and CDR2 (germline): MNHNS, SASEGT. The CDR3 contains 14 residues. Trimming shortened V by 3 bases and J by 4 bases, and 12 bases separated the two germline ends. The genes are TRBV6-1 and TRBJ1-2; a possible D gene is TRBD1 (5 bases). This receptor was obtained from a human donor in a cohort sampled during active COVID-19. What was sequenced was peripheral blood. CDR3 residues: CASSDGGKAYGYTF. The DNA of the CDR3 is TGTGCCAGCAGTGACGGGGGTAAAGCCTATGGCTACACCTTC.